This T cell receptor (beta chain) was documented in a study of early T cells in non-severe SARS-CoV-2 infection (dated by TCRdb to the early 2020s). Looking at the study overall: Bulk RNA from unsorted whole blood was used for TCR sequencing, so alpha and beta chains could not be paired. Overall results and qualifications from the work: Matching against VDJdb was skewed toward anti-spike CD8 responses, likely underestimated virus-specific expansions, and missed private and CD4 specificities.

The protocol used for the library was 5' RACE. TCRdb lists the instrument as NextSeq 500. In the TCR library protocol, unique molecular identifiers were attached to individual cDNA molecules to correct for PCR bias and sequencing error. TCR alpha and beta chains were both sequenced, and the abundances of alpha and beta sequences in each sample were closely correlated with each other. As for how the authors treated the data: Decombinator V4 was used to perform V gene, J gene and CDR3 annotation of TCR sequences. TCRs were defined as expanded if a significant change between any two time points was detected under a Poisson model with p below 0.0001. TCR abundances were normalised to the total number of TCRs sequenced per sample and expressed as counts per million. MAIT TCRs were defined by TRAV1-2 paired with TRAJ12, TRAJ20 or TRAJ33, and iNKT TCRs by TRAV10 paired with TRAJ18. VDJdb, accessed 1 November 2021, was searched for CMV, EBV and SARS-CoV-2 annotated TCRs, excluding TCRs annotated for multiple antigens. The public reads were reprocessed in TCRdb via fastp at Q25 and MiXCR, keeping in-frame beta chains. Rows merge per CDR3 protein into single entries with the most common DNA and genes. The V and J calls, along with clone size, are taken from TCRdb and not from the paper's own processing. Counted in this sample were more than 50,000 distinct CDR3 sequences; about 15% of them appeared once. The ten largest clones add up to approximately 9.1% of the sample.

From the cysteine through the phenylalanine, the CDR3 covers 13 amino acids. Only the CDR3 DNA stays, 39 bases, in frame from base 1. Trimming takes 1 base from V and 4 bases from J, and the germline ends sit 7 bases apart. The CDR1 and CDR2 encoded by the germline V gene are MNHNS and SASEGT. The sample holds a few counts of this clonotype. The specificity of this receptor is unknown. One base away there is no much larger clone; base qualities are not given. The study was a case-control design nested within a healthcare worker cohort in London, UK, with weekly nasopharyngeal swab PCR tests and blood sampling. Healthcare workers were enrolled in the week of the UK lockdown, from 23 to 31 March 2020, and were followed every week for up to about 16 weeks.

The chain employs TRBV6-1 and TRBJ1-1, with the D gene uncertain. The specimen comprised whole blood, sampled at baseline. The TCR comes from an adult who was a healthcare worker with PCR-confirmed SARS-CoV-2 infection or an uninfected control (not recorded which). CDR3 loop: CASSEEWGTEAFF. The nucleotide sequence reads as follows: TGTGCCAGCAGTGAAGAATGGGGCACTGAAGCTTTCTTT.